Here is one TCR beta chain with its context. Its antigen is undetermined. This entry belongs to a study of OX40 agonist ivuxolimab in advanced cancers. Study-level points and caveats: Expanded clones belonging to CD8+ T cells outnumbered, on average, those of CD4+.

Generated by immunoSEQ multiplex PCR, the TCRdb table keeps only in-frame clones and is missing some. The profile shows 90,000 to 100,000 clones, around 83% of them singletons. Germline V lookup: CDR1 MNHNY, CDR2 SVGAGI (reference sequence). This CDR3 is 15 amino acids long. Trimming took 2 bases from V and 4 from J; bases not matched to a gene: 6. The origin of this receptor is an adult with an advanced solid tumor such as melanoma, head and neck, liver or kidney cancer. Sequenced material: CD4+ or CD8+ T cells sorted from blood, taken in a trial of the OX40 agonist ivuxolimab. The V call is TRBV6-6, the J call TRBJ1-2; 8 nucleotides agree with TRBD1. CDR3 in DNA: TGTGCCAGCAGTTACCCGAACAGGGGGATCTATGGCTACACCTTC. Encoded protein: CASSYPNRGIYGYTF.